These T cell receptor beta chains were read from a single sample in a study of response to subunit inactivated influenza vaccine. TCRdb processed the RT-PCR reads anew with MiXCR; each CDR3 protein has one entry. The data contain about 540,000 distinct CDR3 sequences, under 30% of them seen just once; the ten biggest clones take up about 3%. These data also formed part of another study, on T cells expressing NK-cell markers.

The material was CD4+ T cells sorted from PBMCs, obtained about 12 days after vaccination. All receptors derive from a man aged 50 to 59 who received an inactivated influenza vaccine. The conserved cysteine and the conserved F or W are not part of the CDR3 here. D genes are given only for firm matches.

V gene	J gene	D gene	CDR3 protein
TRBV12-3/TRBV12-4	TRBJ1-2	TRBD1	ASSRVTGIYGYT
TRBV4-3	TRBJ2-2	-	ASSQEPGANTGELF
TRBV18	TRBJ1-4	TRBD1	ASSLSGTGVRGTTNEKLF
TRBV12-3/TRBV12-4	TRBJ1-2	-	ASSLMGWGSGYT
TRBV20-1	TRBJ2-7	TRBD1	SAERDRGYEQY
TRBV20-1	TRBJ2-1	TRBD2	SARKALAGALNEQF
TRBV28	TRBJ2-3	TRBD2	ASSLLGTTTDTQY
TRBV20-1	TRBJ1-6	TRBD1	SAKYGTANSPLH
TRBV5-1	TRBJ1-1	-	ASSMGQNTEAF
TRBV10-3	TRBJ2-7	-	AIRDYRYSYEQY
TRBV9	TRBJ2-1	TRBD2	ASSRTTSGRASPYNEQF
TRBV27	TRBJ1-6	-	ASSLVPLDPAVYNSPLH
TRBV7-2	TRBJ2-5	-	ASSLMGAGETQY
TRBV29-1	TRBJ1-5	-	SVAKGDPNQPQH
TRBV20-1	TRBJ2-1	TRBD2	SARGIAGAYNEQF
TRBV5-5	TRBJ1-5	-	ASSLDQGAGNQPQH